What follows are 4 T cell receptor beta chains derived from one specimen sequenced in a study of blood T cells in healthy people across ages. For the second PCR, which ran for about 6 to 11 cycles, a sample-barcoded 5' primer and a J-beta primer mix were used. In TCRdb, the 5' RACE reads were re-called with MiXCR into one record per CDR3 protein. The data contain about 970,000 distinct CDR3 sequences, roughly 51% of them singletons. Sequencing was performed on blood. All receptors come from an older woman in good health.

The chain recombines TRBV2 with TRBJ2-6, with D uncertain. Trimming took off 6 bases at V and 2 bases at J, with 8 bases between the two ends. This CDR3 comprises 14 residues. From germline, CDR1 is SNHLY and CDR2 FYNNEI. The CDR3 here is CASRQSAGANVLTF. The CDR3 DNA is TGTGCCAGCAGACAATCGGCTGGGGCCAACGTCCTGACTTTC.

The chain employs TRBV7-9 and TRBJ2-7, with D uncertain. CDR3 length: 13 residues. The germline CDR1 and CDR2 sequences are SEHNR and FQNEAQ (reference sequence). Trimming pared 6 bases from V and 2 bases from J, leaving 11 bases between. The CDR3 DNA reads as TGTGCCAGCAGTGAAGAAGTGGCCTACGAGCAGTACTTC. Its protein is CASSEEVAYEQYF. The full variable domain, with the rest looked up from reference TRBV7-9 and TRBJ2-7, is DTGVSQNPRHKITKRGQNVTFRCDPISEHNRLYWYRQTLGQGPEFLTYFQNEAQLEKSRLLSDRFSAERPKGSFSTLEIQRTEQGDSAMYLCASSEEVAYEQYFGPGTRLTVT.

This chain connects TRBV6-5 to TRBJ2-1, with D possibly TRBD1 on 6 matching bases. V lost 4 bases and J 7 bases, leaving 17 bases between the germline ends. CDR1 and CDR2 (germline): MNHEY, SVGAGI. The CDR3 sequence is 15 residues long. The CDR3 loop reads CASSSTGFPLNEQFF. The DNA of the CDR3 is TGTGCCAGCAGTTCCACAGGGTTCCCCTTAAATGAGCAGTTCTTC.

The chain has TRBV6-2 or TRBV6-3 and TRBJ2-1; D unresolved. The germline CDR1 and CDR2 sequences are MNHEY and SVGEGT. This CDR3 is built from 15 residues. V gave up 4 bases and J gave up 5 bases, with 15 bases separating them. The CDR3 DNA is TGTGCCAGCAGTTCGTCGATCGGAGCCCACAATGAGCAGTTCTTC. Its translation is CASSSSIGAHNEQFF.